The clone carrying this T cell receptor (beta chain) turned up a few times. This specimen belongs to a study of early T cells in non-severe SARS-CoV-2 infection. Unique molecular identifiers were affixed to single, distinct cDNA molecules. TCRdb independently ran MiXCR on the 5' RACE reads; one entry per CDR3 protein. Of fewer than 65,000 distinct CDR3 sequences in the sample, around 10% were seen once. This CDR3 spans 14 amino acids. Germline CDR1 reads SGHNT; CDR2 reads YYREEE (reference sequence). Between the trimmed V and J ends, which lost 4 bases and 7 bases, there was a span of 15 bases. The V and J genes are TRBV5-4 and TRBJ2-1; the D call may be TRBD1 or TRBD2 (5 bases each). This clonotype was obtained from an adult who was a healthcare worker with PCR-confirmed SARS-CoV-2 infection or an uninfected control (not recorded which). Specimen: whole blood, collected at baseline. CDR3 nucleotides: TGTGCCAGCAGCCTGGGGACGGACTTGAATGAGCAGTTCTTC. Translating gives CASSLGTDLNEQFF.